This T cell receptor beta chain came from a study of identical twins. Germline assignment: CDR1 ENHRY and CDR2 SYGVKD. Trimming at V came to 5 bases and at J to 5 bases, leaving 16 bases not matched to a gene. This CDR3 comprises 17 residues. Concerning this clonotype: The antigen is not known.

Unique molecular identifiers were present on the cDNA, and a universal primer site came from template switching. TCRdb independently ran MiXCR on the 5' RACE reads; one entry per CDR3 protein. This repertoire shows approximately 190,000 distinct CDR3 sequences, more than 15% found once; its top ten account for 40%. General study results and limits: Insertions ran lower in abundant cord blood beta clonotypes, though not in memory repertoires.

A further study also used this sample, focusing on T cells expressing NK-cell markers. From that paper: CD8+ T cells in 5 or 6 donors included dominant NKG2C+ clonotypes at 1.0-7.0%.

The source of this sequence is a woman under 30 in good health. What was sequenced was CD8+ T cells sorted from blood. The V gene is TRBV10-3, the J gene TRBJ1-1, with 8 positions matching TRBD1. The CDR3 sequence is CAISHPDAGGAGTEAFF. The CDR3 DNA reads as TGTGCCATCAGTCACCCGGATGCAGGGGGCGCGGGGACTGAAGCTTTCTTT.